These T cell receptor beta chains were read from a single sample in a study of T-cell reconstitution after alpha-beta-depleted transplantation in children. MiXCR, applied by TCRdb to the PCR reads, yields one record per CDR3 protein. Among more than 90,000 distinct CDR3 sequences listed, 10% were seen once. The sequences come from PBMCs, collected before TCRalphabeta/CD19-depleted stem cell transplant. These receptors came from a boy under 10 years old with acute lymphoblastic leukemia, due to receive a stem cell transplant. CDR3s include the opening cysteine and the closing phenylalanine or tryptophan. D genes are given only for firm matches. Not every row has a clone size; where given, it reads once, few, many or a size class.

D gene	clone size	V gene	J gene	CDR3 DNA	CDR3 protein
-	-	TRBV4-2	TRBJ2-6	TGTGCCAGCAGCCAAGATATCGACTCTGGGGCCAACGTCCTGACTTTC	CASSQDIDSGANVLTF
-	-	TRBV2	TRBJ2-5	TGTGCCAGCAGTTTCCCCGTCCGAAAAGAGACCCAGTACTTC	CASSFPVRKETQYF
-	-	TRBV28	TRBJ1-4	TGTGCCAGCAGTTTAATGGGCGCCGGGGCTAATGAAAAACTGTTTTTT	CASSLMGAGANEKLFF
-	many	TRBV7-6	TRBJ2-3	TGTGCCAGCAGGAGTTCTGGGACTAGCACAGATACGCAGTATTTT	CASRSSGTSTDTQYF
-	few	TRBV5-1	TRBJ2-3	TGCGCCAGCAGCTCTCTTATTCGTACAGATAGCACAGATACGCAGTATTTT	CASSSLIRTDSTDTQYF
-	-	TRBV30	TRBJ2-2	TGTGCCTGGAGTGGAGTCACCGGGAGACCCAACACCGGGGAGCTGTTTTTT	CAWSGVTGRPNTGELFF
-	-	TRBV5-1	TRBJ2-4	TGCGCCAGCAGCTTGGCCAGCGGACAGAAAAACATTCAGTACTTC	CASSLASGQKNIQYF
-	few	TRBV12-3/TRBV12-4	TRBJ1-5	TGTGCCAGCAGTTTAGGGGCTGGGGGGGCCTACGCTAGCAATCAGCCCCAGCATTTT	CASSLGAGGAYASNQPQHF
-	few	TRBV2	TRBJ1-5	TGTGCCAGCAGTGATGGGGGCCCGGGGTTACAGCCCCAGCATTTT	CASSDGGPGLQPQHF
-	many	TRBV19	TRBJ1-5	TGTGCCACAGGGGAAAATCAGCCCCAGCATTTT	CATGENQPQHF
TRBD1	-	TRBV5-1	TRBJ1-1	TGCGCCAGCAGCTTGGTTGGGTTACAGGGGATCGACACTGAAGCTTTCTTT	CASSLVGLQGIDTEAFF
-	few	TRBV5-1	TRBJ2-3	TGCGCCAGCAGCTTGCACCGCACAGATACGCAGTATTTT	CASSLHRTDTQYF
TRBD1	few	TRBV6-1	TRBJ1-6	TGTGCCAGCACCCGACAGGGGCTCCCGGCACCCCTCCACTTT	CASTRQGLPAPLHF
TRBD1	many	TRBV7-9	TRBJ1-2	TGTGCCAGCAGCTCCCCGACAGGGGACTATGGCTACACCTTC	CASSSPTGDYGYTF
-	-	TRBV12-3/TRBV12-4	TRBJ1-1	TGTGCCAGCAGTTTTGCGGGACCAAACACTGAAGCTTTCTTT	CASSFAGPNTEAFF
-	-	TRBV20-1	TRBJ1-2	TGCAGTGCTAGCACAACCAACGGGGTCGGTGGAGGCTACACCTTC	CSASTTNGVGGGYTF
TRBD2	few	TRBV9	TRBJ2-2	TGTGCCAGCAGCGTAAGCGGGAGGGCCGCGGTTGGGGAGCTGTTTTTT	CASSVSGRAAVGELFF
-	-	TRBV5-1	TRBJ1-4	TGCGCCAGCAGCTTGGACCAGGGTAGTGAAAAACTGTTTTTT	CASSLDQGSEKLFF